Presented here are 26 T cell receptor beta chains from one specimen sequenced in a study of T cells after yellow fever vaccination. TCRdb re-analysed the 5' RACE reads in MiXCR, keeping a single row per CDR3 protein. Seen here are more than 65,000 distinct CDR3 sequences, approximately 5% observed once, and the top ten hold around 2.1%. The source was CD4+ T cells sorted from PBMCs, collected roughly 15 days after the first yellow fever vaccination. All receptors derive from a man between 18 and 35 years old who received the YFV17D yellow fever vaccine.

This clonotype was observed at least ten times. For the CDR3, the DNA is TGCAGTGCTAGAGATCGCCAGGGGAGGAATTCACCCCTCCACTTT. It specifies CSARDRQGRNSPLHF. The chain employs TRBV20-1 and TRBJ1-6; maybe TRBD1 (6 bases). Germline V lookup: CDR1 DFQATT, CDR2 SNEGSKA (reference sequence). The CDR3 contains 15 residues. The V end was cut by 0 bases, the J end by 7 bases, with 13 bases between.

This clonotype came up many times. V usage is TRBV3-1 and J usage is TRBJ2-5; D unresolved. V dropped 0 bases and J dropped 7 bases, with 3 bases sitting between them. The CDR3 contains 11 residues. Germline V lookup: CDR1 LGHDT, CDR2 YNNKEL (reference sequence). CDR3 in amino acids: CASSQDVTQYF. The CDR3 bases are TGTGCCAGCAGCCAAGACGTGACCCAGTACTTC.

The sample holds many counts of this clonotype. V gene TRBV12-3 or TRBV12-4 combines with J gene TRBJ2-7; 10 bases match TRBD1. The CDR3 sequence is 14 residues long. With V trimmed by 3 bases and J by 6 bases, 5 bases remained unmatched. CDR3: CASSFLGTGAEQYF. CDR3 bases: TGTGCCAGCAGTTTTCTGGGGACAGGGGCCGAGCAGTACTTC.

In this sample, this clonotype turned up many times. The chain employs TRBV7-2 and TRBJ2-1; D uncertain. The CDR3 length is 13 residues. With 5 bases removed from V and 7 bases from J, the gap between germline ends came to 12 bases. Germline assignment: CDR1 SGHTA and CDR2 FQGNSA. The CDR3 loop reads CASSRPSGNEQFF. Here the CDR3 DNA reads TGTGCCAGCAGCCGACCGTCCGGGAATGAGCAGTTCTTC.

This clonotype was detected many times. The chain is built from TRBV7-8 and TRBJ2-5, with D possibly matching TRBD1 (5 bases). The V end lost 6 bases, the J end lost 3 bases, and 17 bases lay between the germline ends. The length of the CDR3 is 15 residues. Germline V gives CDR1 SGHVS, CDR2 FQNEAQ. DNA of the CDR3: TGTGCCAGCAGTCAGATGGGGCAGGGCGAAGAGACCCAGTACTTC. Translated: CASSQMGQGEETQYF.

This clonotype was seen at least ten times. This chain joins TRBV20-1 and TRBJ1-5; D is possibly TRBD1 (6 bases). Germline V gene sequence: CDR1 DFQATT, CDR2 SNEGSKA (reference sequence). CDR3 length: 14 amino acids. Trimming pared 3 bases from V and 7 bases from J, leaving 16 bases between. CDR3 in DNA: TGCAGTGCTAGTTCGTTGGGGGGCGGGCAGCCCCAGCATTTT. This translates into CSASSLGGGQPQHF.

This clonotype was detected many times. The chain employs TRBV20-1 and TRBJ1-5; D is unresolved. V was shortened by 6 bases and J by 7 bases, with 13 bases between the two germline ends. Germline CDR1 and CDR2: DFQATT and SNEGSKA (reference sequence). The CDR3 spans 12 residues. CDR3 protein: CSARNGEQPQHF. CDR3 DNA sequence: TGCAGTGCAAGGAACGGGGAACAGCCCCAGCATTTT.

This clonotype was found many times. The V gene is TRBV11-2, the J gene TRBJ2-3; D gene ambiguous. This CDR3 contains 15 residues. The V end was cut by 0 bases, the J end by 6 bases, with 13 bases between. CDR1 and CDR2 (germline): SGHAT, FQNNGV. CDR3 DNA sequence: TGTGCCAGCAGCTTAGATCGATTAGCTTGGGATACGCAGTATTTT. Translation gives CASSLDRLAWDTQYF.

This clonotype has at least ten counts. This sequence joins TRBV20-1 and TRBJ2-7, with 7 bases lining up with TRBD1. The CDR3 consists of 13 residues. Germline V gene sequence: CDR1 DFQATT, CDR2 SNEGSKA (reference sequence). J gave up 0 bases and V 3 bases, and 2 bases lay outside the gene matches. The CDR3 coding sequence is TGCAGTGCTAGTTGGACAGGCTCCTACGAGCAGTACGTC. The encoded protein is CSASWTGSYEQYV.

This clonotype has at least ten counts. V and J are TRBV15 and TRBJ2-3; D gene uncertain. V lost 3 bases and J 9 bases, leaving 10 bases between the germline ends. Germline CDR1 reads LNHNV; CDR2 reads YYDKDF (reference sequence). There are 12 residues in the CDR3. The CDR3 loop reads CATSRPLRTQYF. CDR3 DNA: TGTGCCACCAGCAGGCCTCTGAGGACGCAGTATTTT.

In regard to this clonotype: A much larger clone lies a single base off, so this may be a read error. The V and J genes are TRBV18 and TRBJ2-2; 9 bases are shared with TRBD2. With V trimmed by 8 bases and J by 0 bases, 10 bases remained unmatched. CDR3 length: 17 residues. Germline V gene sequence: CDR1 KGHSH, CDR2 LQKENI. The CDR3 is CASPLRLAGSNTGELFF. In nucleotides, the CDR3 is TGTGCCAGCCCACTAAGGCTAGCGGGATCGAACACCGGGGAGCTGTTTTTT.

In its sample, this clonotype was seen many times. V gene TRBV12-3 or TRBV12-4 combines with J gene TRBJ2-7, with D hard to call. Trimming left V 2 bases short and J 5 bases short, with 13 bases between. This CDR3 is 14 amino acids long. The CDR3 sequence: CASSLSSVRDEQYF. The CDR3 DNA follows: TGTGCCAGCAGTTTATCGTCGGTCCGGGACGAGCAGTACTTC.

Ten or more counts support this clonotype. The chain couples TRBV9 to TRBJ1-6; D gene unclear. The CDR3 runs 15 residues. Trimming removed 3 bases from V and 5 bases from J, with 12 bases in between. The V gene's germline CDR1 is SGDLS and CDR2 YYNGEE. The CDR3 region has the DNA TGTGCCAGCAGCGCCCCGGGAGGTAATAATTCACCCCTCCACTTT. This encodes CASSAPGGNNSPLHF.

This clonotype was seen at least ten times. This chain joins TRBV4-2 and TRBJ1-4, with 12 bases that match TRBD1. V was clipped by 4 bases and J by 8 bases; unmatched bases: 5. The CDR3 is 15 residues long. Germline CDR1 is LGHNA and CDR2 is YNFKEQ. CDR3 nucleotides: TGTGCCAGCAGCCCACCCGGGACAGGGGGCGAAAAACTGTTTTTT. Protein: CASSPPGTGGEKLFF.

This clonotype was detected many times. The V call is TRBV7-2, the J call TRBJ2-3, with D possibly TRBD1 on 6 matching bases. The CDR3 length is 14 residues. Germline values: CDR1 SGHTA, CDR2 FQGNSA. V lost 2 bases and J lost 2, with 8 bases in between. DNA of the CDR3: TGTGCCAGCAGCTTATCAGGGGCCACAGATACGCAGTATTTT. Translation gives CASSLSGATDTQYF. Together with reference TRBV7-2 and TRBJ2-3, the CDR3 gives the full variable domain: GAGVSQSPSNKVTEKGKDVELRCDPISGHTALYWYRQSLGQGLEFLIYFQGNSAPDKSGLPSDRFSAERTGGSVSTLTIQRTQQEDSAVYLCASSLSGATDTQYFGPGTRLTVL.

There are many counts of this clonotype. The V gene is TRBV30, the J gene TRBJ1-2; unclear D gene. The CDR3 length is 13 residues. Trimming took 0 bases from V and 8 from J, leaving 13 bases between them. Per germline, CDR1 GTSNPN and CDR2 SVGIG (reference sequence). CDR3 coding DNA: TGTGCCTGGAGTGTCGGCCGGGCGGGGGGCTACACCTTC. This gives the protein CAWSVGRAGGYTF.

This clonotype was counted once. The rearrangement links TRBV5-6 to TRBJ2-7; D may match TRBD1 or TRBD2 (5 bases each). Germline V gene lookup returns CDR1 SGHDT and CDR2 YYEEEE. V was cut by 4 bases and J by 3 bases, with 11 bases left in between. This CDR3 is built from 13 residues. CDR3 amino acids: CASSPRDHYEQYF. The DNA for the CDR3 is TGTGCCAGCAGCCCCCGGGACCACTACGAGCAGTACTTC.

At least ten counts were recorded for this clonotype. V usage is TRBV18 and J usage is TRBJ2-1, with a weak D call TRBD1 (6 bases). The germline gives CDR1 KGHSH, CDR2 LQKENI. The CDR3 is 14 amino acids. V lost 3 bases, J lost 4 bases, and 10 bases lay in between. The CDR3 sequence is CASSPPGQYNEQFF. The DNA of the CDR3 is TGTGCCAGCTCACCGCCTGGACAGTACAATGAGCAGTTCTTC.

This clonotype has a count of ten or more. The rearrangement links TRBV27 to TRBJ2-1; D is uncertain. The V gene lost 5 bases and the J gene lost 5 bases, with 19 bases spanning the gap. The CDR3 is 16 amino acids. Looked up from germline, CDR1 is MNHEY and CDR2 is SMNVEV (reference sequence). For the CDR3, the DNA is TGTGCCAGCAGTCTGCTTGGAGCCGGACCAAACAATGAGCAGTTCTTC. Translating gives CASSLLGAGPNNEQFF.

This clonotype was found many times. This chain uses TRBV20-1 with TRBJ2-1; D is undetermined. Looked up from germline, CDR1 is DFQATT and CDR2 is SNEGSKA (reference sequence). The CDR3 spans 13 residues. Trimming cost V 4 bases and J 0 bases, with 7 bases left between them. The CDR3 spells CSAILSSYNEQFF. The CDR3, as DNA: TGCAGTGCTATACTTAGCTCCTACAATGAGCAGTTCTTC.

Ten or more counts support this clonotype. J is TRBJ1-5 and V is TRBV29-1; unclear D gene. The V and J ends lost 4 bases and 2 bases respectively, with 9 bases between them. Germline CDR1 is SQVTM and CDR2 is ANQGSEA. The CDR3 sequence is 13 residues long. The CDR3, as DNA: TGCAGCGTTGTAGCGGGTGGCAATCAGCCCCAGCATTTT. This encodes CSVVAGGNQPQHF.

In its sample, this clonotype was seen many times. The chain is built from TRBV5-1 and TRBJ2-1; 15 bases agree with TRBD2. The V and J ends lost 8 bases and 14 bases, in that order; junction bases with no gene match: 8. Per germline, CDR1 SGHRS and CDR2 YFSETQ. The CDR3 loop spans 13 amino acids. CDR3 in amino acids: CASRGLAGGLEFF. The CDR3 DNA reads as TGCGCCAGTAGGGGACTAGCGGGGGGACTGGAGTTCTTC.

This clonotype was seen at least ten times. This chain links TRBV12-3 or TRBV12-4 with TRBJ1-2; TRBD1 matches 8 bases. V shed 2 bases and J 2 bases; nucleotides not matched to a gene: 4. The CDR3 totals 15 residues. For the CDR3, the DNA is TGTGCCAGCAGTTTACTCCAGGGGGCAAACTATGGCTACACCTTC. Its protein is CASSLLQGANYGYTF.

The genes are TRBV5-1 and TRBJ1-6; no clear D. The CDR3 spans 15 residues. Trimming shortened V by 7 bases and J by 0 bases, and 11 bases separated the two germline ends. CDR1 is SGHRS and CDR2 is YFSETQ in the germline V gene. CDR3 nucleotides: TGCGCCAGCCGTTGGGCGAGCTCCTATAATTCACCCCTCCACTTT. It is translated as CASRWASSYNSPLHF.

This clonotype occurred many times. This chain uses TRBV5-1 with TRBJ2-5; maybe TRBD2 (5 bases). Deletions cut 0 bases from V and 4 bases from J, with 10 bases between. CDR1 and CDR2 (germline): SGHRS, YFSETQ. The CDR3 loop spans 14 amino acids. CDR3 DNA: TGCGCCAGCAGCTTGGGGCGGGCTGGAGAGACCCAGTACTTC. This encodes CASSLGRAGETQYF.

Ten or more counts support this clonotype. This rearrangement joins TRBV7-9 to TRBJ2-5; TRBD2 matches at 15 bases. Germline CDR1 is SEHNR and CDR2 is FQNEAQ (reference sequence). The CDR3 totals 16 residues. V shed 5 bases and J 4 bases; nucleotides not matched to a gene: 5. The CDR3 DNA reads TGTGCCAGCAGCCGTCCGGGACTAGCGGGGGGAGAGACCCAGTACTTC. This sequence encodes CASSRPGLAGGETQYF.